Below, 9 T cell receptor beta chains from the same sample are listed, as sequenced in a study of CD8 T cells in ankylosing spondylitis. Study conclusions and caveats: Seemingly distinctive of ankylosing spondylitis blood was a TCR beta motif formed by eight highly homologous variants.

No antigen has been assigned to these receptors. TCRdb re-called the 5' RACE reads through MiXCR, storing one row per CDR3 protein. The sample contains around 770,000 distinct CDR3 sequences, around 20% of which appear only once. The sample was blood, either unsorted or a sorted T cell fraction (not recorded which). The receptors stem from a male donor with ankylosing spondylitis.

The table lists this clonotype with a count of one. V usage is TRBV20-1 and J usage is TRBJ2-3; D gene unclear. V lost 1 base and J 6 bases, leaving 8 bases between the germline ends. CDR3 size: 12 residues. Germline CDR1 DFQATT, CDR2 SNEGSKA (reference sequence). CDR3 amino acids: CSARGGSDTQYF. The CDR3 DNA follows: TGCAGTGCTAGAGGGGGTAGTGATACGCAGTATTTT.

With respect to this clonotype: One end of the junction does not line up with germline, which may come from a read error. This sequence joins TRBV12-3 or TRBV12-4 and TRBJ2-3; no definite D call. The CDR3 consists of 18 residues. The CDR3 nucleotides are TGTACCAGCAGTTTCGAAGGGTTTGCGGTGGGTAGCACAGATACGCAGTATTTT. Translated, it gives CTSSFEGFAVGSTDTQYF.

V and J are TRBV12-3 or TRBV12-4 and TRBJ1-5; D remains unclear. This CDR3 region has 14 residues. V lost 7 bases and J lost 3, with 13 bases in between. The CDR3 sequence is CASTRSGYNQPQHF. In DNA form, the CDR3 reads TGTGCCAGCACTCGATCGGGGTACAATCAGCCCCAGCATTTT.

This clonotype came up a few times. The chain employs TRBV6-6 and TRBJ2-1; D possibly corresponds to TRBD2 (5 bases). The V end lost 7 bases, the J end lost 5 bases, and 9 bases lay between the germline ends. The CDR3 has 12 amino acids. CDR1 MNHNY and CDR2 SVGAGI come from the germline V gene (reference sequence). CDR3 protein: CASKPRDNEQFF. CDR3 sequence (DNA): TGTGCCAGCAAGCCGCGGGACAATGAGCAGTTCTTC.

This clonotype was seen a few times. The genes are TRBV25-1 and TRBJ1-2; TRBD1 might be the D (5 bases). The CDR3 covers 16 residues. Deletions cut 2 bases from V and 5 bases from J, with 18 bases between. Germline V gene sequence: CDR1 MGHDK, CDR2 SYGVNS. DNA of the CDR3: TGTGCCAGCAGTGAAATCGGAACCCTCGGGGGATATGGCTACACCTTC. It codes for CASSEIGTLGGYGYTF.

CDR3 residues: CASSLEVLAGGPGSYEQYF. The CDR3 bases are TGCGCCAGCAGCTTGGAAGTACTAGCGGGGGGGCCGGGATCCTACGAGCAGTACTTC. This sequence joins TRBV5-1 and TRBJ2-7; 13 positions match TRBD2. This CDR3 is 19 amino acids long. With V trimmed by 0 bases and J by 1 base, 10 bases remained unmatched. In germline, CDR1 is SGHRS, CDR2 YFSETQ. Full variable domain (outside the CDR3, taken from reference TRBV5-1 and TRBJ2-7): KAGVTQTPRYLIKTRGQQVTLSCSPISGHRSVSWYQQTPGQGLQFLFEYFSETQRNKGNFPGRFSGRQFSNSRSEMNVSTLELGDSALYLCASSLEVLAGGPGSYEQYFGPGTRLTVT.

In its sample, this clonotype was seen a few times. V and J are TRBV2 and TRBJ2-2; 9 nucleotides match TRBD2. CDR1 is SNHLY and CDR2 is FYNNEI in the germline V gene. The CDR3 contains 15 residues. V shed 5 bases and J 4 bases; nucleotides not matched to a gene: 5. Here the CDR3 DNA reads TGTGCCAGCAGTATCTTGCGGGAGGGCACCGGGGAGCTGTTTTTT. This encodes CASSILREGTGELFF.

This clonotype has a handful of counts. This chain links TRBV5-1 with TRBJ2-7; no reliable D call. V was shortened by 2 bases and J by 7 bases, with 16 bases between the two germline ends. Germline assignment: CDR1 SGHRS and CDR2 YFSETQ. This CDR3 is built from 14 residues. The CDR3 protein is CASSFSSRMGEQYF. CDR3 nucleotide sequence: TGCGCCAGCAGCTTTTCCAGCCGGATGGGTGAGCAGTACTTC.

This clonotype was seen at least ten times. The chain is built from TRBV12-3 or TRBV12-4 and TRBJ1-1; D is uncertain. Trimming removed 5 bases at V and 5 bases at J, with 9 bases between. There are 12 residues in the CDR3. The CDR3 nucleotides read TGTGCCAGCAGTCCCGATCGGACTGAAGCTTTCTTT. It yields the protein CASSPDRTEAFF.